These 23 T cell receptor beta chains share one sample of origin, sequenced in a study of T cell responses to AZD1222 COVID-19 vaccine. Some clones are missing from TCRdb's copy, which holds only in-frame ones; the method was immunoSEQ multiplex PCR. The data hold around 170,000 clones, with approximately 91% observed a single time. This specimen consisted of peripheral blood, obtained on day 0 of AZD1222 vaccination. The source is an adult in good health.

The genes are TRBV18 and TRBJ2-7; D call uncertain. From germline, CDR1 is KGHSH and CDR2 LQKENI. The CDR3 runs to 13 residues. V was clipped by 5 bases and J by 1 base, with 9 bases between them. DNA for the CDR3: TGTGCCAGCTCAATGTTCCCATCCTACGAGCAGTACTTC. Its translation is CASSMFPSYEQYF.

This clone appeared a single time. The chain recombines TRBV28 with TRBJ2-1; the match to TRBD1 covers 9 bases. Germline V gene data show CDR1 as MDHEN and CDR2 as SYDVKM. V lost 4 bases and J lost 3; bases outside the gene matches: 4. This CDR3 comprises 15 residues. CDR3 nucleotide sequence: TGTGCCAGCAGTTCCGCGGGACAGGGCTACAATGAGCAGTTCTTC. Amino acid sequence: CASSSAGQGYNEQFF.

In this sample, this clone turned up once. Other DNA sequences in the same sample also yield this CDR3. V and J are TRBV2 and TRBJ1-6; D uncertain. Germline values: CDR1 SNHLY, CDR2 FYNNEI. V was trimmed by 3 bases and J by 0 bases, leaving 3 bases between them. The CDR3 has 14 residues. The CDR3 DNA reads as TGTGCCAGCAGTGAGAGCTCCTATAATTCACCCCTCCACTTT. This sequence encodes CASSESSYNSPLHF.

This sequence joins TRBV18 and TRBJ1-1, with D uncertain. Between the trimmed V and J ends, which lost 0 bases and 3 bases, there was a span of 8 bases. The CDR3 contains 14 residues. Germline CDR1 and CDR2: KGHSH and LQKENI. As DNA, the CDR3 is TGTGCCAGCTCACCACCGAAGGGTTACACTGAAGCTTTCTTT. Its protein is CASSPPKGYTEAFF. The full variable domain, with the rest looked up from reference TRBV18 and TRBJ1-1, is NAGVMQNPRHLVRRRGQEARLRCSPMKGHSHVYWYRQLPEEGLKFMVYLQKENIIDESGMPKERFSAEFPKEGPSILRIQQVVRGDSAAYFCASSPPKGYTEAFFGQGTRLTVV.

This chain connects TRBV5-5 to TRBJ1-6; D ambiguous. CDR3 length: 14 amino acids. Trimming stripped 4 bases from V and 5 bases from J, with 10 bases between. Germline assignment: CDR1 SGHKS and CDR2 YYEKEE (reference sequence). CDR3 residues: CASSRSGDNSPLHF. DNA of the CDR3: TGTGCCAGCAGCCGATCCGGGGATAATTCACCCCTCCACTTT.

V and J are TRBV9 and TRBJ1-6; no firm D call. Trimming left V 0 bases short and J 8 bases short, with 12 bases between. There are 15 residues in the CDR3. The germline V gene encodes CDR1 SGDLS and CDR2 YYNGEE. CDR3 sequence (DNA): TGTGCCAGCAGCGTAGAAGAGGGCCATTATTCACCCCTCCACTTT. It codes for CASSVEEGHYSPLHF.

The CDR3: CASSLGPQWDTQYF. CDR3 in DNA: TGTGCCAGCAGCTTAGGCCCCCAGTGGGATACGCAGTATTTT. V usage is TRBV11-3 and J usage is TRBJ2-3; unclear D gene. This CDR3 has 14 residues. Between the trimmed V and J ends, which lost 1 base and 6 bases, there was a span of 11 bases. The V gene's germline CDR1 is SGHNT and CDR2 YENEEA.

V gene TRBV19 combines with J gene TRBJ1-6; D is ambiguous. V was shortened by 4 bases and J by 9 bases, with 10 bases between the two germline ends. CDR1 LNHDA and CDR2 SQIVND come from the germline V gene (reference sequence). This CDR3 is 13 amino acids long. The CDR3 sequence is CASSTMGSSPLHF. The CDR3 DNA reads TGTGCCAGTAGTACGATGGGAAGTTCACCCCTCCACTTT.

The chain employs TRBV5-6 and TRBJ1-5; the match to TRBD1 covers 7 bases. J was trimmed by 7 bases and V by 0 bases; bases with no gene match: 4. The germline gives CDR1 SGHDT, CDR2 YYEEEE. CDR3 length equals 14 residues. This CDR3 reads CASSLGQGGQPQHF. The DNA for the CDR3 is TGTGCCAGCAGCTTGGGGCAGGGGGGCCAGCCCCAGCATTTT. Using reference TRBV5-6 and TRBJ1-5 for the parts outside the CDR3, the full variable domain is DAGVTQSPTHLIKTRGQQVTLRCSPKSGHDTVSWYQQALGQGPQFIFQYYEEEERQRGNFPDRFSGHQFPNYSSELNVNALLLGDSALYLCASSLGQGGQPQHFGDGTRLSIL.

This chain joins TRBV11-3 and TRBJ2-3; D is ambiguous. The germline V gene has CDR1 SGHNT and CDR2 YENEEA. V lost 1 base and J lost 6, with 8 bases in between. This CDR3 contains 13 residues. The CDR3 DNA reads as TGTGCCAGCAGCTTAGGGGGTGCTGATACGCAGTATTTT. It encodes CASSLGGADTQYF.

J is TRBJ2-7 and V is TRBV6-6, with TRBD1 identical over 12 bases. This CDR3 has 16 amino acids. V lost 5 bases, J lost 7 bases, and 12 bases stayed unmatched. Germline-derived CDR1 and CDR2 are MNHNY and SVGAGI (reference sequence). CDR3 amino acids: CASSTNRDRGPSEQYF. For the CDR3, the DNA is TGTGCCAGCAGTACGAACCGGGACAGGGGGCCGAGTGAGCAGTACTTC.

V usage is TRBV5-4 and J usage is TRBJ1-1, with D maybe TRBD1 (5 bases). CDR1 is SGHNT and CDR2 is YYREEE in the germline V gene (reference sequence). V dropped 8 bases and J dropped 0 bases, with 11 bases sitting between them. This CDR3 comprises 13 residues. The CDR3 nucleotides read TGTGCCAGAGGGACGGACATGAACACTGAAGCTTTCTTT. It is translated as CARGTDMNTEAFF.

V gene TRBV9 combines with J gene TRBJ1-6; D is perhaps TRBD1 (6 bases). V was shortened by 0 bases and J by 8 bases, with 12 bases between the two germline ends. Germline CDR1 and CDR2: SGDLS and YYNGEE. The CDR3 contains 15 residues. The CDR3 nucleotides are TGTGCCAGCAGCGTAGCTATGGGGGGCGATTCACCCCTCCACTTT. Translating gives CASSVAMGGDSPLHF.

The CDR3 loop is CASSQGGTEAFF. Written as DNA, the CDR3 is TGTGCCAGCAGCCAGGGAGGCACTGAAGCTTTCTTT. The V and J genes are TRBV3-1 (or the pseudogene TRBV3-2) and TRBJ1-1, with D unclear. V was pared by 3 bases and J by 4 bases, with 6 bases between. The CDR3 covers 12 residues. Germline V lookup: CDR1 LGHDT, CDR2 YNNKEL (reference sequence).

This clone was counted once. The chain carries TRBV6-2 or TRBV6-3 and TRBJ2-7; D might be TRBD1 (6 bases). The length of the CDR3 is 18 residues. CDR1 is MNHEY, CDR2 SVGEGT, per germline. Trimming removed 3 bases at V and 2 bases at J, with 23 bases between. The CDR3 sequence is CASSYYAQDRSFAYEQYF. In DNA, the CDR3 is TGTGCCAGCAGTTATTACGCCCAAGACAGGTCTTTCGCCTACGAGCAGTACTTC.

The J gene is TRBJ1-2, the V gene TRBV7-8, with TRBD1 identical over 8 bases. The CDR3 runs 13 residues. V lost 1 base and J lost 11; bases outside the gene matches: 6. Germline V gene data show CDR1 as SGHVS and CDR2 as FQNEAQ. CDR3 residues: CASSLGSGGRYTF. In nucleotides, the CDR3 is TGTGCCAGCAGCTTAGGTTCAGGGGGCAGGTACACCTTC.

V gene TRBV12-3 or TRBV12-4 combines with J gene TRBJ1-3, with D possibly matching TRBD1 (5 bases). The CDR3 length is 12 residues. The germline V and J ends were trimmed by 11 bases and 8 bases, with 16 bases remaining between them. The CDR3 nucleotides read TGTGCCGATTCAGTTGGGGGAGACACCATATATTTT. Translating gives CADSVGGDTIYF.

This rearrangement joins TRBV15 to TRBJ2-5, with D possibly being TRBD1 (6 bases). The CDR3 runs 15 residues. Per the germline V gene, CDR1 is LNHNV and CDR2 is YYDKDF (reference sequence). The V and J ends lost 3 bases and 0 bases respectively, with 11 bases between them. CDR3 amino acids: CATSSKQGYQETQYF. The CDR3 bases are TGTGCCACCAGCAGCAAACAGGGATACCAAGAGACCCAGTACTTC.

This chain joins TRBV28 and TRBJ2-2; 11 bases agree with TRBD2. This CDR3 has 16 amino acids. Germline V gene data show CDR1 as MDHEN and CDR2 as SYDVKM. The J segment lost 5 bases and the V segment lost 6 bases, leaving 8 bases of the junction unmatched. The CDR3 here is CASSSPGLAVTGELFF. The CDR3 DNA is TGTGCCAGCAGCTCTCCGGGACTAGCGGTTACCGGGGAGCTGTTTTTT.

CDR3 DNA: TGTGCCAGCAGCCCTACAGAGCCGTTGGCTGGCTACACCTTC. This codes for CASSPTEPLAGYTF. V gene TRBV7-9 combines with J gene TRBJ1-2; D is undetermined. Trimming left V 5 bases short and J 7 bases short, with 17 bases between. The CDR3 covers 14 residues. Germline values: CDR1 SEHNR, CDR2 FQNEAQ (reference sequence).

The chain carries TRBV13 and TRBJ1-1, with TRBD1 as a possible D gene (5 bases). The CDR3 covers 16 residues. V was clipped by 0 bases and J by 4 bases, with 15 bases between them. Germline V gives CDR1 PRHDT, CDR2 FYEKMQ (reference sequence). The chain's CDR3 is CASSLGRQGEVTEAFF. CDR3 DNA sequence: TGTGCCAGCAGCTTAGGCAGGCAGGGTGAGGTCACTGAAGCTTTCTTT.

The CDR3 here is CASSFWAGDNEQFF. The CDR3 bases are TGTGCCAGCAGTTTCTGGGCGGGAGACAATGAGCAGTTCTTC. The V call is TRBV27, the J call TRBJ2-1, with 7 bases fitting TRBD2. V lost 3 bases and J lost 5; bases outside the gene matches: 4. The CDR3 is 14 residues long. Germline V gene lookup returns CDR1 MNHEY and CDR2 SMNVEV (reference sequence).

The chain combines TRBV11-2 with TRBJ1-6, with unresolved D. Germline loops: CDR1 SGHAT, CDR2 FQNNGV. The CDR3 runs 14 residues. Trimming took off 2 bases at V and 8 bases at J, with 10 bases between the two ends. CDR3 DNA: TGTGCCAGCAGCTTAAGGGTCTCGGATTCACCCCTCCACTTT. Translating gives CASSLRVSDSPLHF. The whole variable domain, remainder taken from reference TRBV11-2 and TRBJ1-6, is EAGVAQSPRYKIIEKRQSVAFWCNPISGHATLYWYQQILGQGPKLLIQFQNNGVVDDSQLPKDRFSAERLKGVDSTLKIQPAKLEDSAVYLCASSLRVSDSPLHFGNGTRLTVT.